Shown below are 21 T cell receptor beta chains from a single sample sequenced in a study of human T cells and chemical hapten exposure. MiXCR was run by TCRdb on the RACE reads, yielding one entry per CDR3 protein. Of about 80,000 distinct CDR3 sequences in the sample, 14% are singletons; the top ten hold 4% to 6%. As to time point: pre-sensitization, week 0. Stated treatment: therapeutic diphenylcyclopropenone sensitization with weekly scalp DPC. The sequenced sample was whole blood, obtained in connection with sensitization to the hapten diphenylcyclopropenone (DPC). All receptors derive from a woman aged 50 to 60 with alopecia areata. Some clones in this sample may be carry-over from other donors' samples.

The chain couples TRBV7-2 to TRBJ2-3, with TRBD2 identical over 7 bases. The germline gives CDR1 SGHTA, CDR2 FQGNSA. J lost 3 bases, V lost 8 bases, and 5 bases had no gene match. The CDR3 has 13 residues. In nucleotides, the CDR3 is TGTGCCAGCGTAGAGCGGGAAACAGATACGCAGTATTTT. It codes for CASVERETDTQYF.

The rearrangement uses TRBV7-6 and TRBJ2-7; 7 nucleotides agree with TRBD2. From germline, CDR1 is SGHVS and CDR2 FNYEAQ. The CDR3 has 17 residues. Unmatched junction bases numbered 13, after V lost 3 bases and J lost 2 bases. As DNA, the CDR3 is TGTGCCAGCAGCTTGGGGAGCGGGGCCTTAACCACCTACGAGCAGTACTTC. Amino acids: CASSLGSGALTTYEQYF.

V and J are TRBV5-1 and TRBJ1-3; D not resolved. The CDR3 consists of 16 residues. V was pared by 1 base and J by 0 bases, with 11 bases between. Germline values: CDR1 SGHRS, CDR2 YFSETQ. The chain's CDR3 is CASSLNTRSSGNTIYF. DNA for the CDR3: TGCGCCAGCAGCTTGAATACAAGGAGCTCTGGAAACACCATATATTTT.

The chain joins TRBV6-1 to TRBJ1-2; 7 nucleotides match TRBD1. J lost 8 bases, V lost 8 bases, and 14 bases had no gene match. CDR3 size: 14 residues. Germline-derived CDR1 and CDR2 are MNHNS and SASEGT. The CDR3 is CASRWTGEGEGYTF. The CDR3 region has the DNA TGTGCCAGCCGATGGACAGGCGAGGGAGAGGGCTACACCTTC.

The V gene is TRBV9, the J gene TRBJ2-7; a possible D gene is TRBD1 (6 bases). The CDR3 runs to 14 residues. Trimming took off 4 bases at V and 3 bases at J, with 14 bases between the two ends. Germline lookup yields CDR1 SGDLS and CDR2 YYNGEE. The CDR3 DNA follows: TGTGCCAGCAGCCCAATGACAGGCGGCTACGAGCAGTACTTC. This sequence encodes CASSPMTGGYEQYF.

The chain is built from TRBV6-1 and TRBJ2-2, with D possibly called TRBD1 or TRBD2 (5 bases each). The CDR3 loop spans 14 amino acids. V lost 8 bases and J lost 6, with 16 bases in between. The germline V gene has CDR1 MNHNS and CDR2 SASEGT. The CDR3 protein is CASAKSRGAGELFF. In nucleotides, the CDR3 is TGTGCCAGCGCGAAAAGTCGAGGGGCCGGGGAGCTGTTTTTT.

This clonotype has only a few counts. The chain joins TRBV29-1 to TRBJ1-1; possibly TRBD1 for D (5 bases). The CDR3 spans 12 residues. CDR1 is SQVTM and CDR2 is ANQGSEA in the germline V gene. V was cut by 4 bases and J by 3 bases, with 9 bases left in between. CDR3 region: CSVAGGDTEAFF. The DNA of the CDR3 is TGCAGCGTTGCAGGAGGGGACACTGAAGCTTTCTTT.

This clonotype turned up a few times. V usage is TRBV18 and J usage is TRBJ1-1; no definite D call. V was clipped by 5 bases and J by 0 bases, with 16 bases between them. CDR1 KGHSH and CDR2 LQKENI come from the germline V gene. This CDR3 has 16 amino acids. CDR3 loop: CASSEYPPGMNTEAFF. In DNA form, the CDR3 reads TGTGCCAGCTCAGAGTATCCACCGGGAATGAACACTGAAGCTTTCTTT.

A few counts support this clonotype. The rearrangement uses TRBV20-1 and TRBJ1-1; TRBD1 matches at 7 bases. The V gene end was trimmed by 2 bases and the J gene end by 6 bases; junction bases not matched to a gene: 9. The CDR3 contains 14 residues. Germline assignment: CDR1 DFQATT and CDR2 SNEGSKA (reference sequence). The DNA for the CDR3 is TGCAGTGCTAGATCCTTTGACAGGGTGGCTGAAGCTTTCTTT. It specifies CSARSFDRVAEAFF.

This clonotype was seen repeatedly, ten times or more. This rearrangement joins TRBV4-2 to TRBJ2-3; 12 nucleotides line up with TRBD1. Unmatched junction bases numbered 10, after V lost 1 base and J lost 5 bases. Germline CDR1 LGHNA, CDR2 YNFKEQ. The CDR3 sequence is 18 residues long. The CDR3 is CASSQAPGQGAFGDTQYF. As DNA, the CDR3 is TGTGCCAGCAGCCAAGCTCCGGGACAGGGGGCGTTTGGAGATACGCAGTATTTT.

This chain joins TRBV27 and TRBJ2-1; 13 bases align to TRBD2. The CDR3 is 16 residues long. J gave up 8 bases and V 3 bases, and 7 bases lay outside the gene matches. Germline CDR1 reads MNHEY; CDR2 reads SMNVEV (reference sequence). The CDR3 here is CASSFRLAGGGDEQFF. CDR3 nucleotides: TGTGCCAGCAGTTTTAGACTAGCGGGAGGTGGGGATGAGCAGTTCTTC.

In this sample, this clonotype turned up a few times. This chain uses TRBV12-3 or TRBV12-4 with TRBJ2-1, with TRBD2 matching 13 bases. The CDR3 totals 18 residues. With 4 bases clipped from V and 1 base from J, the junction kept 7 bases outside the gene matches. The CDR3 DNA is TGTGCCAGCAGTTGGACTAGCGGGAGTAGTCTGTCCTACAATGAGCAGTTCTTC. Protein sequence: CASSWTSGSSLSYNEQFF.

This clonotype showed up just a few times. The chain has TRBV12-3 or TRBV12-4 and TRBJ1-2; possibly TRBD1 for D (5 bases). V was trimmed by 6 bases and J by 8 bases, leaving 13 bases between them. The CDR3 sequence is 12 residues long. The CDR3 region is CASSPGDLGYTF. In nucleotides, the CDR3 is TGTGCCAGCAGCCCGGGGGATCTGGGCTACACCTTC.

The chain uses TRBV15 and TRBJ2-3; no definite D call. This CDR3 region has 18 residues. From germline, CDR1 is LNHNV and CDR2 YYDKDF (reference sequence). Trimming stripped 1 base from V and 1 base from J, with 18 bases between. The CDR3 reads CATSRGAKGRLRTDTQYF. In DNA, the CDR3 is TGTGCCACCAGCAGAGGGGCGAAAGGTCGTCTACGCACAGATACGCAGTATTTT. Full variable domain (rest looked up from reference TRBV15 and TRBJ2-3): DAMVIQNPRYQVTQFGKPVTLSCSQTLNHNVMYWYQQKSSQAPKLLFHYYDKDFNNEADTPDNFQSRRPNTSFCFLDIRSPGLGDTAMYLCATSRGAKGRLRTDTQYFGPGTRLTVL.

This clonotype was found many times. The gene calls are TRBV5-4 and TRBJ2-5; D perhaps matches TRBD2 (6 bases). The CDR3 is 16 amino acids. Per the germline V gene, CDR1 is SGHNT and CDR2 is YYREEE (reference sequence). The V and J ends lost 4 bases and 2 bases respectively, with 18 bases between them. The DNA for the CDR3 is TGTGCCAGCAGCCTTGGGGGGAGGACTGCTCAAGAGACCCAGTACTTC. It yields the protein CASSLGGRTAQETQYF.

The rearrangement joins TRBV5-1 to TRBJ2-1, with D tentatively TRBD2 (5 bases). Germline-derived CDR1 and CDR2 are SGHRS and YFSETQ. V lost 5 bases to trimming and J lost 4 bases, with 16 bases between them. This CDR3 spans 15 amino acids. Here the CDR3 reads CASRHTILDYNEQFF. In DNA form, the CDR3 reads TGCGCCAGCAGACACACTATACTAGATTACAATGAGCAGTTCTTC.

This clonotype was counted at least ten times. This rearrangement joins TRBV28 to TRBJ2-3; D remains unclear. The CDR3 loop spans 12 amino acids. Germline lookup yields CDR1 MDHEN and CDR2 SYDVKM. Trimming left V 4 bases short and J 5 bases short, with 7 bases between. This CDR3 is CASSSLRDTQYF. The CDR3 coding sequence is TGTGCCAGCAGTTCCCTCAGAGATACGCAGTATTTT.

The chain combines TRBV29-1 with TRBJ1-1; D remains ambiguous. The ends were cut back, 4 bases at V and 0 bases at J, with 3 bases in the middle. Germline V gene lookup returns CDR1 SQVTM and CDR2 ANQGSEA. This CDR3 region has 11 residues. The CDR3 nucleotides are TGCAGCGTTGTAGTGAACACTGAAGCTTTCTTT. This codes for CSVVVNTEAFF.

V usage is TRBV30 and J usage is TRBJ2-1; no clear D. The CDR3 is 14 residues long. Trimming took 4 bases from V and 0 from J, leaving 10 bases between them. CDR1 GTSNPN and CDR2 SVGIG come from the germline V gene (reference sequence). The DNA of the CDR3 is TGTGCCTGGAACCCTATGAGCTCCTACAATGAGCAGTTCTTC. Its protein is CAWNPMSSYNEQFF.

The chain joins TRBV18 to TRBJ2-7, with TRBD2 as a possible D gene (6 bases). CDR1 and CDR2 from the germline V gene are KGHSH and LQKENI. Between the trimmed V and J ends, which lost 0 bases and 6 bases, there was a span of 12 bases. This CDR3 contains 14 residues. This CDR3 reads CASSPPGLDCEQYF. The CDR3 DNA sequence: TGTGCCAGCTCACCACCGGGACTTGACTGCGAGCAGTACTTC.

There are a few counts of this clonotype. The CDR3 DNA reads TGCAGTGCTAGCTGGCAGCAAGAGACCCAGTACTTC. It codes for CSASWQQETQYF. The chain couples TRBV20-1 to TRBJ2-5; no firm D call. The germline CDR1 and CDR2 sequences are DFQATT and SNEGSKA (reference sequence). The germline V and J ends were trimmed by 3 bases and 2 bases, with 7 bases remaining between them. The CDR3 covers 12 residues.